The following is a T cell receptor beta chain sequence with its context. What it binds is unknown. This specimen belongs to a study of T cell responses to AZD1222 COVID-19 vaccine. The CDR3 contains 16 residues. In germline, CDR1 is LGHDT, CDR2 YNNKEL (reference sequence). The germline V and J ends were trimmed by 1 base and 0 bases, with 12 bases remaining between them. Sequencing was performed with immunoSEQ multiplex PCR; in TCRdb, only in-frame clones are kept and a portion is missing. The sample has roughly 110,000 clones, around 89% seen once; the top ten hold 6.5%. Broader study findings: Once two AZD1222 doses were given, Spike-specific TCR breadth and depth went up. Mostly white British, mostly female donors; authors suggested clonal diversity may be underestimated.

The gene calls are TRBV3-1 (or the pseudogene TRBV3-2) and TRBJ1-1; D gene uncertain. This clonotype was sampled from an adult who received the AZD1222 COVID-19 vaccine. The material sequenced was peripheral blood, taken 28 days after the second AZD1222 dose. In DNA form, the CDR3 reads TGTGCCAGCAGCCAAGCAGCAATCAAGATGAACACTGAAGCTTTCTTT. Translation: CASSQAAIKMNTEAFF.